Below are 10 T cell receptor beta chains sequenced from a single sample in a study of blood T cell repertoires in COVID-19. Only in-frame clones appear in the TCRdb table, and some are missing; sequencing was by immunoSEQ multiplex PCR. The sample has approximately 120,000 clones, around nine tenths seen once; the top ten hold 7.5% to 8%. The sample consisted of peripheral blood. These receptors came from a man in his fifties or sixties with acute or convalescent COVID-19.

The V call is TRBV5-1, the J call TRBJ1-5; tentatively, D is TRBD1 (5 bases). CDR1 is SGHRS and CDR2 is YFSETQ in the germline V gene. Trimming shortened V by 0 bases and J by 7 bases, and 8 bases separated the two germline ends. This CDR3 is 13 amino acids long. Here the CDR3 reads CASSLDRSQPQHF. The CDR3 DNA reads TGCGCCAGCAGCTTGGACAGGTCGCAGCCCCAGCATTTT.

The CDR3 protein is CASLLSGANVLTF. DNA of the CDR3: TGTGCCAGTCTCCTGTCTGGGGCCAACGTCCTGACTTTC. This chain connects TRBV6-5 to TRBJ2-6; no clear D gene. The length of the CDR3 is 13 residues. The germline V gene has CDR1 MNHEY and CDR2 SVGAGI. Trimming removed 9 bases at V and 1 base at J, with 7 bases between.

The V gene is TRBV7-2, the J gene TRBJ2-5; 10 bases match TRBD2. CDR3 size: 15 residues. Trimming took 3 bases from V and 5 from J; bases not matched to a gene: 6. The germline V gene has CDR1 SGHTA and CDR2 FQGNSA. The DNA of the CDR3 is TGTGCCAGCAGCTTCGCGGGACTAGCGACGGAGACCCAGTACTTC. This sequence encodes CASSFAGLATETQYF.

The chain joins TRBV10-3 to TRBJ2-1, with 11 nucleotides matching TRBD2. V shed 6 bases and J 4 bases; nucleotides not matched to a gene: 5. The germline CDR1 and CDR2 sequences are ENHRY and SYGVKD. The CDR3 has 15 amino acids. CDR3 loop: CAIRTSGEPYNEQFF. CDR3 nucleotide sequence: TGTGCCATCAGGACTAGCGGGGAACCTTACAATGAGCAGTTCTTC.

About this clone itself: This sample includes further DNA sequences coding for the same CDR3. The chain links TRBV5-1 to TRBJ2-7, with D possibly matching TRBD2 (7 bases). The germline gives CDR1 SGHRS, CDR2 YFSETQ. Between the trimmed V and J ends, which lost 0 bases and 5 bases, there was a span of 9 bases. This CDR3 has 13 amino acids. This CDR3 reads CASSLAGGNEQYF. The CDR3, as DNA: TGCGCCAGCAGCTTGGCGGGGGGCAACGAGCAGTACTTC.

The chain uses TRBV18 and TRBJ1-1; D is ambiguous. Germline V gene lookup returns CDR1 KGHSH and CDR2 LQKENI. The V and J ends lost 1 base and 2 bases respectively, with 8 bases between them. The CDR3 extends over 14 amino acids. The CDR3 protein is CASSPQAGNTEAFF. CDR3 DNA: TGTGCCAGCTCACCACAGGCAGGTAACACTGAAGCTTTCTTT.

This chain links TRBV19 with TRBJ1-2; no clear D gene. The CDR3 sequence is 12 residues long. Germline V gene data show CDR1 as LNHDA and CDR2 as SQIVND (reference sequence). Trimming removed 7 bases from V and 2 bases from J, with 8 bases in between. The CDR3 is CASTQRNYGYTF. The DNA of the CDR3 is TGTGCCAGTACGCAGAGGAACTATGGCTACACCTTC.

The chain has TRBV24-1 and TRBJ1-4; no definite D call. The germline V gene encodes CDR1 KGHDR and CDR2 SFDVKD. The CDR3 runs 20 residues. V lost 12 bases and J 0 bases, leaving 31 bases between the germline ends. CDR3 in amino acids: CALPSVETLNDGSTNEKLFF. CDR3 coding DNA: TGTGCCTTACCGTCCGTCGAGACACTTAACGACGGTTCAACTAATGAAAAACTGTTTTTT.

The CDR3 bases are TGTGCCAGCAGCTCACGGGACTCCAGGGCCAATTCACCCCTCCACTTT. It codes for CASSSRDSRANSPLHF. The V call is TRBV11-2, the J call TRBJ1-6, with D perhaps matching TRBD1 (5 bases). Per germline, CDR1 SGHAT and CDR2 FQNNGV. This CDR3 contains 16 residues. The V and J ends lost 4 bases and 7 bases respectively, with 17 bases between them.

The chain joins TRBV19 to TRBJ2-6; 13 nucleotides line up with TRBD2. The CDR3 is 19 amino acids. Germline lookup yields CDR1 LNHDA and CDR2 SQIVND (reference sequence). V gave up 5 bases and J gave up 4 bases; unmatched junction bases: 11. The CDR3 region has the DNA TGTGCCAGTAGTTTCCAACCACTAGCGGGAGGGTTAGGGGCCAACGTCCTGACTTTC. It specifies CASSFQPLAGGLGANVLTF.